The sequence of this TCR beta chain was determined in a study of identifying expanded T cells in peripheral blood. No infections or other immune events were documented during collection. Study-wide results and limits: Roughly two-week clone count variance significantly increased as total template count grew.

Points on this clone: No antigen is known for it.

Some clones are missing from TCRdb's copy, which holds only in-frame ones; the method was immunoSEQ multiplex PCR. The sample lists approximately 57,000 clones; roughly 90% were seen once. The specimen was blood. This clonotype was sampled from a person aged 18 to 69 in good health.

Written as DNA, the CDR3 is TGTGCCAGCAGTTACCGGACAGGGGGTTCGAACACTGAAGCTTTCTTT. As protein: CASSYRTGGSNTEAFF. The chain links TRBV6-8 to TRBJ1-1; 10 bases agree with TRBD1. V was clipped by 2 bases and J by 1 base; unmatched bases: 4. Germline V gene lookup returns CDR1 MNHGY and CDR2 SAAAGT. This CDR3 has 16 amino acids.